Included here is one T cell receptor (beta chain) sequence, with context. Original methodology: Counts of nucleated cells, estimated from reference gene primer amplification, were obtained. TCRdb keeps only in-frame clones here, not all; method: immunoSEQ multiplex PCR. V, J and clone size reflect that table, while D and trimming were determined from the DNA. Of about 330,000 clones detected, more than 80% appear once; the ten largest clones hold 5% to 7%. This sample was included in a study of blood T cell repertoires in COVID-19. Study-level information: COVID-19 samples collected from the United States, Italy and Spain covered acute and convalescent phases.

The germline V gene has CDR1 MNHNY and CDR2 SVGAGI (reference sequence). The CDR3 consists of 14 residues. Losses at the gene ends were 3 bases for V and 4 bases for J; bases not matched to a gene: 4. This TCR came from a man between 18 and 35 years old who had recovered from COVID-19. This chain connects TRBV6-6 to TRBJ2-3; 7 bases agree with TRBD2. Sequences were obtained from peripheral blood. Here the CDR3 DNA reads TGTGCCAGCAGTTATGGGACTACTTCAGATACGCAGTATTTT. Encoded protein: CASSYGTTSDTQYF.